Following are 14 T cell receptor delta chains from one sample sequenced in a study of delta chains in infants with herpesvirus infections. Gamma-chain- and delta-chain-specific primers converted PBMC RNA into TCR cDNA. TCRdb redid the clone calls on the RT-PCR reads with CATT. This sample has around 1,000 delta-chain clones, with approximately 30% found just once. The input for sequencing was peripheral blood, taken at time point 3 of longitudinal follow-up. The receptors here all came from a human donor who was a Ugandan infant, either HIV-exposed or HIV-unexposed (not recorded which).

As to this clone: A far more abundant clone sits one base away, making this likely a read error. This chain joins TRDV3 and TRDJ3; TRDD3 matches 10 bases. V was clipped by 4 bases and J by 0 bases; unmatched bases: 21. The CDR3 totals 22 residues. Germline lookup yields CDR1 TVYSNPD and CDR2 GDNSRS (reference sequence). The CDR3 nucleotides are TGTGCCTCTACGTCCTGCCGCTGGGGGATAAGGTCGAGCTCCTGGGACACCCGACAGATGTTTTTC. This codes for CASTSCRWGIRSSSWDTRQMFF.

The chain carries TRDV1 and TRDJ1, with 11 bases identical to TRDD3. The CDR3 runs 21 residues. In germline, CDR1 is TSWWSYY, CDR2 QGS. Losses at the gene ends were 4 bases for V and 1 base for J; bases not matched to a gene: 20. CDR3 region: CALGVIPDDFRWGILTDKLIF. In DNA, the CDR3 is TGTGCTCTTGGGGTCATTCCCGATGATTTCCGCTGGGGGATACTCACCGATAAACTCATCTTT.

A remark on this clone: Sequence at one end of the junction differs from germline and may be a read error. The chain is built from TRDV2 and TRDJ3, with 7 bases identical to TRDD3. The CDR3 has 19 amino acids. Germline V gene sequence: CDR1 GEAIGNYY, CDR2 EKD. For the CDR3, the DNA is TGTGCCTGTGACACCGCTGGGGGCCCGAGCTCCCGGGACACCCGACAGATGTTTTTC. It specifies CACDTAGGPSSRDTRQMFF.

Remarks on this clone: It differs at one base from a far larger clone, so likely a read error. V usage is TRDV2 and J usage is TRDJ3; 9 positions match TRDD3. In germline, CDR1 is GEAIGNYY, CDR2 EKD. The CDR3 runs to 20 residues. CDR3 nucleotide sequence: TGTGCCTGTGACCGCGTACTGGGGGACGCCAGCTCCTGGGACACCCGACGGATGTTTTTC. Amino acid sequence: CACDRVLGDASSWDTRRMFF.

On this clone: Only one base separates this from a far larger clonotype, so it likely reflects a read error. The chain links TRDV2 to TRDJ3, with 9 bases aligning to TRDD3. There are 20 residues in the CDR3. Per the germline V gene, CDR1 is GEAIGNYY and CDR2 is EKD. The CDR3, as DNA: TGTGCCTGTGACCGCGTACTGGGGGACGCCAGCTCCTGGGACACCCAACAGATGTTTTTC. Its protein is CACDRVLGDASSWDTQQMFF.

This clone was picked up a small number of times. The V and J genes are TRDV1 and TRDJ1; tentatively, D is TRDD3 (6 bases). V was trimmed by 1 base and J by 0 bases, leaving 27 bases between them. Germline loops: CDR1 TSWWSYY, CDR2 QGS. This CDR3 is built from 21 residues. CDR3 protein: CALGEHSYPVLGGIYTDKLIF. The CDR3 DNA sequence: TGTGCTCTTGGGGAACACTCCTATCCTGTACTGGGTGGAATCTACACCGATAAACTCATCTTT.

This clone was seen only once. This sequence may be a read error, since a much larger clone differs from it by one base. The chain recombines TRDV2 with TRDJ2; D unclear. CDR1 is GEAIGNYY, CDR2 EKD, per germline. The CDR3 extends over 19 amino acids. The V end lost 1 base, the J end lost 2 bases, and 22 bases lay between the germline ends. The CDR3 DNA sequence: TGTGCCTGTGACACGGTAAACCGGGGTAACCTCTCCTTGACAGCACAACTCTTCTTT. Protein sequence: CACDTVNRGNLSLTAQLFF.

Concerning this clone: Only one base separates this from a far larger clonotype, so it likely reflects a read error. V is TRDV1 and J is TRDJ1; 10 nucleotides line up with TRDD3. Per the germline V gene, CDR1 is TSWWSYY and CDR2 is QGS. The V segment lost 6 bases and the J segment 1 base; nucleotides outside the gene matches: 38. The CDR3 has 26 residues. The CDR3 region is CALGIKGRSLLSTWIWGITTTDKLIF. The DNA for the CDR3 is TGTGCTCTTGGAATTAAAGGGAGGAGTCTCCTATCGACCTGGATCTGGGGGATAACGACCACCGATAAACTCATCTTT.

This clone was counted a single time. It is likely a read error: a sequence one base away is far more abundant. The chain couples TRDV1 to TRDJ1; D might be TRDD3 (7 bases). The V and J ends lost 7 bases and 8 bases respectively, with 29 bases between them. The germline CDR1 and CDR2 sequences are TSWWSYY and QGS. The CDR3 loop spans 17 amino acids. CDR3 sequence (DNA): TGTGCTCTTGTCCTACCCGTACTGGGGTACTGTCACGGGAAACTCATCTTT. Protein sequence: CALVLPVLGYCHGKLIF.

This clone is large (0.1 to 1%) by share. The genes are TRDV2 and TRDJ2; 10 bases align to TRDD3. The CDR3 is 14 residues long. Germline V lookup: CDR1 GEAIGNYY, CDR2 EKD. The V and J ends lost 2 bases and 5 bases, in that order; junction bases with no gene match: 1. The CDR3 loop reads CACDILGDTAQLFF. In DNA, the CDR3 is TGTGCCTGTGACATACTGGGGGATACAGCACAACTCTTCTTT.

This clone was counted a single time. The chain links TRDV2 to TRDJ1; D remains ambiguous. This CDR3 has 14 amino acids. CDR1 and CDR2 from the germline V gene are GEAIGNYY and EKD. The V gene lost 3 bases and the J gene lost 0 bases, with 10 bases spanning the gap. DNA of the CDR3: TGTGCCTGTGACCCGATCGAGGACACCGATAAACTCATCTTT. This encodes CACDPIEDTDKLIF.

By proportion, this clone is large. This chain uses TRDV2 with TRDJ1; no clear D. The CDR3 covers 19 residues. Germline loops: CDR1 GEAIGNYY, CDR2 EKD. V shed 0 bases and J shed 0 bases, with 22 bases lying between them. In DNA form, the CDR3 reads TGTGCCTGTGACACCGTTGGGACCCCAACTACCCATCACACCGATAAACTCATCTTT. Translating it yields CACDTVGTPTTHHTDKLIF.

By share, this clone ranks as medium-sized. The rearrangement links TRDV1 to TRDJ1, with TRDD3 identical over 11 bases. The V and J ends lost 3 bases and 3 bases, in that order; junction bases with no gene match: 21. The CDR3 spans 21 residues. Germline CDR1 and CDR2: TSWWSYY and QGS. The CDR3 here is CALGDLPARKYWGIWADKLIF. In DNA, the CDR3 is TGTGCTCTTGGGGACCTCCCAGCCCGCAAGTACTGGGGGATATGGGCCGATAAACTCATCTTT.

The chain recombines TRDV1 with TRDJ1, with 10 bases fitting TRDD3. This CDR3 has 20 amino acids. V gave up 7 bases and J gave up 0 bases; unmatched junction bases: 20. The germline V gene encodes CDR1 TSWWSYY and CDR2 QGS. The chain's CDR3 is CALAAFSFYWGIPYTDKLIF. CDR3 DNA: TGTGCTCTTGCGGCCTTCTCCTTCTACTGGGGGATCCCCTACACCGATAAACTCATCTTT.